Listed here is a single T cell receptor beta chain. The junction and the germline gene differ at one end; a read error may be behind it. This CDR3 region has 11 residues. Germline V gene sequence: CDR1 SGHNT, CDR2 YENEEA. This entry belongs to a study of cytomegalovirus exposure and HLA in healthy donors. Both 60 Vbeta primers and 13 Jbeta primers went into the PCR. Assay: immunoSEQ multiplex PCR; the TCRdb copy retains only in-frame clones and omits some. The ten most abundant clones cover about 2.3% of a sample with some 120,000 clones. The chain employs TRBV11-3 and TRBJ1-1, with 7 bases fitting TRBD1. The clonotype was recovered from a man between 40 and 49 years old in good health and CMV-seronegative. The sequencing input was PBMCs. The CDR3 coding sequence is TGTGCCAGCAGCATCGACAAGGACAGGCTCTTT. This gives the protein CASSIDKDRLF.